The 26 T cell receptor beta chains listed next were all sequenced from one sample in a study of T cell repertoires in cytomegalovirus infection. One entry per CDR3 protein results from TCRdb running MiXCR on the reads. The sample contains around 490,000 distinct CDR3 sequences, more than 20% of which appear only once. The specimen was PBMCs. Source of these receptors: a human donor in good health (CMV status not recorded). Some clones in this sample may be carry-over from other donors' samples.

This clonotype was recorded once. It may be a read error: a sequence one base away is much more abundant. The genes are TRBV7-6 and TRBJ2-7; 13 bases agree with TRBD2. Germline CDR1 reads SGHVS; CDR2 reads FNYEAQ. CDR3 length equals 15 residues. The CDR3 DNA follows: TGTGCCAGCAGCTCCTGGACTAGCGGGAGCTACGAGCGGTACGTC. It yields the protein CASSSWTSGSYERYV.

This clonotype has a count of ten or more. The CDR3 bases are TGTGCCAGCAGCTTAGTCAGCGGTGGAGTCGACGAGCAGTACTTC. It yields the protein CASSLVSGGVDEQYF. The V and J genes are TRBV7-2 and TRBJ2-7, with D tentatively TRBD2 (5 bases). The CDR3 runs to 15 residues. Trimming took off 1 base at V and 5 bases at J, with 15 bases between the two ends. Per germline, CDR1 SGHTA and CDR2 FQGNSA.

In nucleotides, the CDR3 is TGTGCCACTCAGGACAGCACCTCTGGAAACACCATATATTTT. Translating it yields CATQDSTSGNTIYF. The chain links TRBV19 to TRBJ1-3; maybe TRBD1 (6 bases). The CDR3 is made up of 14 amino acids. Trimming cost V 10 bases and J 0 bases, with 13 bases left between them. Per germline, CDR1 LNHDA and CDR2 SQIVND (reference sequence). The variable domain in full, with the rest retrieved from reference TRBV19 and TRBJ1-3, is DGGITQSPKYLFRKEGQNVTLSCEQNLNHDAMYWYRQDPGQGLRLIYYSQIVNDFQKGDIAEGYSVSREKKESFPLTVTSAQKNPTAFYLCATQDSTSGNTIYFGEGSWLTVV.

Concerning this clonotype: Germline is not matched at one junction end, which may reflect a read error. The chain couples TRBV12-3 or TRBV12-4 to TRBJ2-6; 10 nucleotides agree with TRBD1. CDR3 length equals 16 residues. For the CDR3, the DNA is TGTGCCAGCAGTTTAGGTGAAGGGACAGGGGACAACGTCCTGACTTTC. It is translated as CASSLGEGTGDNVLTF.

The V gene is TRBV6-4, the J gene TRBJ2-1, with 9 bases identical to TRBD1. V was clipped by 5 bases and J by 4 bases; unmatched bases: 9. CDR3 length: 16 residues. Germline values: CDR1 MRHNA, CDR2 SNTAGT. This CDR3 is CASSNLTGTGYNEQFF. CDR3 coding DNA: TGTGCCAGCAGTAACCTTACCGGGACAGGGTACAATGAGCAGTTCTTC.

V and J are TRBV27 and TRBJ2-5, with TRBD2 matching 13 bases. The CDR3 length is 19 residues. Germline-derived CDR1 and CDR2 are MNHEY and SMNVEV (reference sequence). The V gene end was trimmed by 2 bases and the J gene end by 4 bases; junction bases not matched to a gene: 13. CDR3: CASSLKFSTSGRARETQYF. CDR3 sequence (DNA): TGTGCCAGCAGTTTAAAGTTTTCCACTAGCGGGAGGGCCAGAGAGACCCAGTACTTC.

This clonotype was detected a few times. This rearrangement joins TRBV6-2 or TRBV6-3 to TRBJ1-1; D is unresolved. The CDR3 runs 13 residues. Trimming stripped 5 bases from V and 3 bases from J, with 10 bases between. Germline CDR1 reads MNHEY; CDR2 reads SVGEGT. CDR3 coding DNA: TGTGCCAGCAGTCCCCCCTTCCACACTGAAGCTTTCTTT. Protein: CASSPPFHTEAFF.

This clonotype was recorded at least ten times. The chain employs TRBV7-2 and TRBJ1-1; no reliable D call. The V end was cut by 2 bases, the J end by 0 bases, with 7 bases between. Germline CDR1 reads SGHTA; CDR2 reads FQGNSA. This CDR3 is 14 amino acids long. Written as DNA, the CDR3 is TGTGCCAGCAGCTTACGGTGGGTGAACACTGAAGCTTTCTTT. Translating gives CASSLRWVNTEAFF.

This sequence joins TRBV29-1 and TRBJ2-2; 8 bases are shared with TRBD2. Germline trimming cut 2 bases from V and 3 bases from J; bases unmatched to any gene: 2. Germline CDR1 SQVTM, CDR2 ANQGSEA. This CDR3 is 14 amino acids long. Here the CDR3 reads CSVEIGGDTGELFF. As DNA, the CDR3 is TGCAGCGTTGAAATCGGGGGGGACACCGGGGAGCTGTTTTTT.

This clonotype was observed a handful of times. The chain is built from TRBV11-2 and TRBJ2-3, with 9 bases matching TRBD2. The CDR3 totals 17 residues. V trimming: 3 bases; J trimming: 2 bases; junction bases outside the gene matches: 9. The germline CDR1 and CDR2 sequences are SGHAT and FQNNGV. The CDR3: CASSLSYGGGVTDTQYF. The CDR3 nucleotides are TGTGCCAGCAGCTTGTCCTACGGCGGGGGGGTCACAGATACGCAGTATTTT.

The sample holds many counts of this clonotype. The V gene is TRBV7-2, the J gene TRBJ1-5, with 8 bases aligning to TRBD1. V was pared by 3 bases and J by 3 bases, with 4 bases of the junction left unmatched. The CDR3 totals 15 residues. Germline CDR1 is SGHTA and CDR2 is FQGNSA. The CDR3 sequence: CASSFGTGDNQPQHF. The CDR3 coding sequence is TGTGCCAGCAGCTTCGGGACAGGAGACAATCAGCCCCAGCATTTT.

The chain joins TRBV20-1 to TRBJ1-2; 8 nucleotides match TRBD1. The CDR3 is made up of 14 amino acids. The V gene's germline CDR1 is DFQATT and CDR2 SNEGSKA (reference sequence). V lost 4 bases, J lost 2 bases, and 6 bases stayed unmatched. CDR3 nucleotide sequence: TGCAGTGCTACAGGACAGGGAACAAACTATGGCTACACCTTC. As protein: CSATGQGTNYGYTF.

This clonotype was detected many times. J is TRBJ2-7 and V is TRBV7-2; no definite D call. The ends were cut back, 1 base at V and 1 base at J, with 8 bases in the middle. The CDR3 loop spans 14 amino acids. Germline V CDR1 and CDR2: SGHTA, FQGNSA. CDR3 sequence: CASSLEVASYEQYF. The CDR3, as DNA: TGTGCCAGCAGCTTAGAGGTGGCTTCCTACGAGCAGTACTTC.

V usage is TRBV29-1 and J usage is TRBJ1-2; TRBD1 matches at 8 bases. The CDR3 has 13 amino acids. V was clipped by 4 bases and J by 8 bases; unmatched bases: 9. Germline V gives CDR1 SQVTM, CDR2 ANQGSEA. The CDR3 spells CSVGETGDSGYTF. In nucleotides, the CDR3 is TGCAGCGTTGGCGAGACAGGGGACAGCGGCTACACCTTC.

This clonotype occurred many times. The chain is built from TRBV7-6 and TRBJ1-5, with 7 nucleotides matching TRBD1. Germline V gene sequence: CDR1 SGHVS, CDR2 FNYEAQ. This CDR3 is 14 amino acids long. Trimming at V came to 5 bases and at J to 5 bases, leaving 6 bases not matched to a gene. The CDR3 bases are TGTGCCAGCAGCCTGACAGGGTCAGATCAGCCCCAGCATTTT. It specifies CASSLTGSDQPQHF.

The V gene is TRBV9, the J gene TRBJ1-2; D is unresolved. The CDR3 spans 13 residues. In germline, CDR1 is SGDLS, CDR2 YYNGEE. The V gene lost 4 bases and the J gene lost 1 base, with 8 bases spanning the gap. This chain's CDR3 is CASSNNNNYGYTF. The CDR3 DNA follows: TGTGCCAGCAGCAATAACAATAACTATGGCTACACCTTC.

This clonotype was found a few times. The rearrangement links TRBV24-1 to TRBJ2-1; 8 nucleotides agree with TRBD2. This CDR3 region has 15 residues. Germline loops: CDR1 KGHDR, CDR2 SFDVKD. Trimming at V came to 3 bases and at J to 5 bases, leaving 5 bases not matched to a gene. CDR3 in amino acids: CATSDGTSGHNEQFF. As DNA, the CDR3 is TGTGCCACCAGTGATGGTACTAGCGGTCACAATGAGCAGTTCTTC.

In its sample, this clonotype was seen a few times. V and J are TRBV7-2 and TRBJ2-1, with D possibly TRBD1 on 7 matching bases. The CDR3 extends over 15 amino acids. From germline, CDR1 is SGHTA and CDR2 FQGNSA. Trimming pared 5 bases from V and 6 bases from J, leaving 17 bases between. The CDR3 DNA reads as TGTGCCAGCAGCGTAAGAGGACAGGAGGGCAATGAGCAGTTCTTC. Translating gives CASSVRGQEGNEQFF.

This clonotype was recorded once. A read error may explain this, as a much larger clone is one base away. V is TRBV7-9 and J is TRBJ1-1, with D unresolved. The V end lost 10 bases, the J end lost 3 bases, and 15 bases lay between the germline ends. The length of the CDR3 is 13 residues. Germline values: CDR1 SEHNR, CDR2 FQNEAQ (reference sequence). CDR3 region: CATRVEGDTEAFF. The DNA of the CDR3 is TGTGCCACGCGAGTGGAAGGTGACACTGAAGCTTTCTTT.

This clonotype was seen at least ten times. V is TRBV7-2 and J is TRBJ2-5; the D gene is possibly TRBD2 (7 bases). This CDR3 is built from 16 residues. V was shortened by 5 bases and J by 4 bases, with 20 bases between the two germline ends. Germline-derived CDR1 and CDR2 are SGHTA and FQGNSA. The CDR3 bases are TGTGCCAGCAGCCCTAGGGGGGGGAGGGCCGGAGAGACCCAGTACTTC. Translated: CASSPRGGRAGETQYF.

This chain links TRBV2 with TRBJ2-3; TRBD2 aligns across 8 bases. Losses at the gene ends were 6 bases for V and 5 bases for J; bases not matched to a gene: 13. CDR1 and CDR2 from the germline V gene are SNHLY and FYNNEI. This CDR3 region has 16 residues. The CDR3 sequence is CASRGSSGSPEDTQYF. The CDR3 nucleotides are TGTGCCAGCAGGGGTTCGAGCGGGAGTCCTGAAGATACGCAGTATTTT.

The chain employs TRBV28 and TRBJ2-5; weak D call: TRBD2 (7 bases). The germline CDR1 and CDR2 sequences are MDHEN and SYDVKM. There are 16 residues in the CDR3. Trimming left V 4 bases short and J 4 bases short, with 19 bases between. The CDR3 DNA reads as TGTGCCAGCAGTTATCGGGACTACAGGGACGGAGAGACCCAGTACTTC. It is translated as CASSYRDYRDGETQYF.

This clonotype was seen only a few times. The chain recombines TRBV7-8 with TRBJ1-1; maybe TRBD1 (5 bases). This CDR3 is 15 amino acids long. V was pared by 1 base and J by 4 bases, with 13 bases between. Germline V gene sequence: CDR1 SGHVS, CDR2 FQNEAQ. CDR3 coding DNA: TGTGCCAGCAGCTTAGTACAGGCCGGGCGCACTGAAGCTTTCTTT. Translating gives CASSLVQAGRTEAFF.

This clonotype turned up a few times. The V call is TRBV24-1, the J call TRBJ2-1, with 9 bases fitting TRBD2. CDR1 is KGHDR, CDR2 SFDVKD, per germline. There are 16 residues in the CDR3. V trimming: 1 base; J trimming: 2 bases; junction bases outside the gene matches: 2. CDR3 sequence (DNA): TGTGCCACCAGTGATTTTGTAGCGGGAGCCTACAATGAGCAGTTCTTC. Translated, it gives CATSDFVAGAYNEQFF.

CDR3: CASSIIQGMNTEAFF. CDR3 nucleotides: TGTGCCAGTAGTATTATCCAGGGGATGAACACTGAAGCTTTCTTT. The chain couples TRBV19 to TRBJ1-1, with D perhaps matching TRBD1 (6 bases). Germline lookup yields CDR1 LNHDA and CDR2 SQIVND (reference sequence). This CDR3 region has 15 residues. V shed 3 bases and J shed 0 bases, with 11 bases lying between them.

V usage is TRBV9 and J usage is TRBJ1-1; 7 bases agree with TRBD1. The germline CDR1 and CDR2 sequences are SGDLS and YYNGEE. The V gene end was trimmed by 3 bases and the J gene end by 2 bases; junction bases not matched to a gene: 7. The CDR3 has 15 amino acids. In DNA form, the CDR3 reads TGTGCCAGCAGCGATCCTCACAGGGGCAACACTGAAGCTTTCTTT. Amino acid sequence: CASSDPHRGNTEAFF.